A few counts support the clone carrying this T cell receptor beta chain. V lost 0 bases, J lost 4 bases, and 7 bases lay in between. This CDR3 is built from 14 residues. Germline V gene data show CDR1 as SGDLS and CDR2 as YYNGEE. The record originates from a study of identical twins. A single record per CDR3 protein comes from TCRdb applying MiXCR to the 5' RACE reads. The top ten clones hold roughly 13% of a sample with under 900,000 distinct CDR3 sequences, 18% of them seen once. These sequences were also reported in another study, on T cells expressing NK-cell markers.

Source material: PBMCs. The receptor's source is a woman aged 18-29 years in good health. This rearrangement joins TRBV9 to TRBJ2-2; no firm D call. The CDR3 protein is CASSVGDGTGELFF. CDR3 DNA sequence: TGTGCCAGCAGCGTAGGGGATGGCACCGGGGAGCTGTTTTTT. The whole variable domain, filled in from reference TRBV9 and TRBJ2-2, reads DSGVTQTPKHLITATGQRVTLRCSPRSGDLSVYWYQQSLDQGLQFLIQYYNGEERAKGNILERFSAQQFPDLHSELNLSSLELGDSALYFCASSVGDGTGELFFGEGSRLTVL.